This T cell receptor beta chain was documented in a study of CD8 T cells in ankylosing spondylitis. Trimming took off 3 bases at V and 6 bases at J, with 11 bases between the two ends. The CDR3 runs to 13 residues. The germline V gene has CDR1 SGHTA and CDR2 FQGNSA. Study-level results: The clones that were linked to disease were reported to be significantly enriched in matched synovial fluid samples from ankylosing spondylitis patients. What seemed typical of ankylosing spondylitis blood was a TCR beta motif built from roughly eight highly homologous variants.

For TCR beta, libraries came from quantitative 5'-RACE with molecular barcodes. TCRdb itself ran the 5' RACE reads through MiXCR, one entry per CDR3 protein. The sample consists of 700,000 to 1,000,000 distinct CDR3 sequences, approximately 12% of them appearing once. About this clonotype: Its antigen is currently unknown.

The genes are TRBV7-2 and TRBJ1-2, with TRBD1 as a possible D gene (6 bases). Sequencing was done on a sample of blood, either unsorted or a sorted T cell fraction (not recorded which). This clonotype originated in a male donor with ankylosing spondylitis. In nucleotides, the CDR3 is TGTGCCAGCAGCTTTGTACAGGGTAATGGCTACACCTTC. It encodes CASSFVQGNGYTF.